This T cell receptor (beta chain) comes out of a study of blood T cells in healthy people across ages. The length of the CDR3 is 15 residues. The ends lost 7 bases at V and 4 bases at J; junction bases unmatched: 9. The V gene's germline CDR1 is MNHEY and CDR2 SMNVEV (reference sequence). The use of a sample-barcoded 5' primer and a J-beta primer mix characterized a second PCR of about 7 to 12 cycles. TCRdb redid the calling of the 5' RACE reads with MiXCR, one entry per CDR3 protein. This sample carries around 1,000,000 distinct CDR3 sequences, roughly two fifths of them seen once, and the ten largest clones take about an eighth. This clonotype was found once. Antigen: not known. Overall study results and limits: While age rose, TCR beta diversity per million T cells dropped in a roughly linear way.

The V gene is TRBV27, the J gene TRBJ2-1; 8 bases are a match to TRBD1. Source material: blood. This sequence originates from a man aged 18 to 29 in good health. In DNA form, the CDR3 reads TGTGCCAGCACCATCACAGGGGGGTCATACAATGAGCAGTTCTTC. It encodes CASTITGGSYNEQFF.